The rows below give T cell receptor beta chains drawn from one sample of a study of cytomegalovirus exposure and HLA in healthy donors. Produced via immunoSEQ multiplex PCR; TCRdb's table is partial and in-frame only. The sample has roughly 110,000 clones; around 77% are singletons. Sequences were obtained from PBMCs. The receptors stem from a man between 18 and 29 years old in good health and CMV-seronegative. Both conserved end residues are part of each CDR3. The D gene is left open where the match is weak. Only part of the rows carry a size: once, few, many, or a class if the clone is expanded.

TRBJ1-2,TRBV11-3,.,.,TGTGCCAGCAGCTTAGATCTATTTGGGGCGACCCGAGGCTATGGCTACACCTTC,CASSLDLFGATRGYGYTF
TRBJ2-2,TRBV9,once,TRBD1,TGTGCCAGCAGCAGAATCGGGACAGTCACCGGAGAGCTGTTTTTT,CASSRIGTVTGELFF
TRBJ1-2,TRBV5-4,.,.,TGTGCCAGCAACAGGGTCTCCTGGGGCTACACCTTC,CASNRVSWGYTF
TRBJ2-1,TRBV4-3,.,.,TGCGCCAGCAGCCAAGACTGGCTGAACTTCGACAGGCTAGGGAAGCAGTTCTTC,CASSQDWLNFDRLGKQFF
TRBJ1-4,TRBV5-5,few,TRBD1,TGTGCCAGCAGCTTGGACAGGGGCGGTGAAAAACTGTTTTTT,CASSLDRGGEKLFF
TRBJ1-6,TRBV5-1,once,.,TGCGCCAGCAGCTTGCGGGGTAAGGACCTCCACTTT,CASSLRGKDLHF
TRBJ2-5,TRBV6-1,few,TRBD2,TGTGCCAGCAGTGAAGCCCTCGGCGGGGGGAGGGAGACCCAGTACTTC,CASSEALGGGRETQYF
TRBJ1-1,TRBV10-3,few,.,TGTGCCATCAGCAGGGAGGCGGGGAACACTGAAGCTTTCTTT,CAISREAGNTEAFF
TRBJ2-1,TRBV19,once,TRBD2,TGTGCCAGTAGCGGCGGGGGGGACTACAATGAGCAGTTCTTC,CASSGGGDYNEQFF
TRBJ1-1,TRBV4-1,.,.,TGCGCCAGCAGCCGCCCGGGGGGGATGAACACTGAAGCTTTCTTT,CASSRPGGMNTEAFF
TRBJ1-6,TRBV5-6,few,.,TGTGCCAGCAGCGCCGGGACTTTCACGAATTCACCCCTCCACTTT,CASSAGTFTNSPLHF
TRBJ2-1,TRBV2,.,TRBD2,TGTGCCAGCAGTGAAGCGGGGGGGAATGAGCAGTTCTTC,CASSEAGGNEQFF
TRBJ2-2,TRBV19,few,.,TGTGCCAGTAGTATAGTTGGGGGGAGCACCCCCGGGGAGCTGTTTTTT,CASSIVGGSTPGELFF
TRBJ2-7,TRBV28,.,.,TGTGCCAGCAGTTTATTGGCAGGGGACGAGCAGTACTTC,CASSLLAGDEQYF
TRBJ1-2,TRBV5-1,.,TRBD1,TGCGCCAGCAGCTTGGGGGGGACAGGGAGAAAACACGATGGCTACACCTTC,CASSLGGTGRKHDGYTF
TRBJ2-2,TRBV4-2,.,.,TGTGCCAGCAGCCCTCGAGGGGCGGGGGCTACCGGGGAGCTGTTTTTT,CASSPRGAGATGELFF
TRBJ1-4,TRBV5-1,.,TRBD1,TGCGCCAGCAGCACAGGACAGGGTAAAGGTGAAAAACTGTTTTTT,CASSTGQGKGEKLFF
TRBJ1-6,TRBV5-1,few,.,TGCGCCAGCAGCTTGCCGGGGTCTAATTCACCCCTCCACTTT,CASSLPGSNSPLHF
TRBJ1-1,TRBV7-9,.,.,TGTGCCAGCAGCTTCTCGCGGGTCGCTGAAGCTTTCTTT,CASSFSRVAEAFF
TRBJ1-2,TRBV5-6,few,TRBD1,TGTGCCAGCAGCACCGGGACAGCCCGTTTGGGCTACACCTTC,CASSTGTARLGYTF
TRBJ1-1,TRBV10-3,.,.,TGTGCCATCAGTGTACTCGGGAACACTGAAGCTTTCTTT,CAISVLGNTEAFF
TRBJ2-2,TRBV10-2,few,.,TGCGCCAGCAGTGAGTTAGCTCCCACCGGGGAGCTGTTTTTT,CASSELAPTGELFF
TRBJ2-5,TRBV2,.,.,TGTGCCAGCAGCTACGGACTACTCCAAGAGACCCAGTACTTC,CASSYGLLQETQYF
TRBJ2-6,TRBV6-6,.,.,TGTGCCAGCAGTGAGACTGTTGGGGCCAACGTCCTGACTTTC,CASSETVGANVLTF
TRBJ1-3,TRBV7-2,.,.,TGTGCCAGCAGCTTAGAAAGGACAGTTAAAAACACCATATATTTT,CASSLERTVKNTIYF
TRBJ1-1,TRBV27,.,.,TGTGCCAGCACCCGAACGGGTGGAAACACTGAAGCTTTCTTT,CASTRTGGNTEAFF
TRBJ1-1,TRBV29-1,.,.,TGCAGCGTTGAAATGGCTCCGAACACTGAAGCTTTCTTT,CSVEMAPNTEAFF
TRBJ1-1,TRBV5-4,.,TRBD1,TGTGCCAGCACCTCAAACGGACAGGGGGTGAACACTGAAGCTTTCTTT,CASTSNGQGVNTEAFF
TRBJ2-5,TRBV14,few,.,TGTGCCAGCAGCCAAGAACTGGGGGGGCTGGGAGAGACCCAGTACTTC,CASSQELGGLGETQYF
TRBJ2-7,TRBV6-5,few,.,TGTGCCAGCAGTTCGACAGGATCCTACGAGCAGTACTTC,CASSSTGSYEQYF
TRBJ2-7,TRBV7-6,.,.,TGTGCCAGCAGCTTAGAGGAAGCGTACGAGCAGTACTTC,CASSLEEAYEQYF
TRBJ2-2,TRBV7-2,.,.,TGTGCCAGCAGCACATCAGCACGGAGCGGGGAGCTGTTTTTT,CASSTSARSGELFF
TRBJ2-7,TRBV19,.,TRBD2,TGTGCCAGTAGGGCCTTAAGGAGCGGGATAGCGAGCGAGCAGTACTTC,CASRALRSGIASEQYF
TRBJ2-5,TRBV5-6,.,TRBD2,TGTGCCAGCAGCCCACCCCGCCGGACTAGCGGGGGGGCGGAAGAGACCCAGTACTTC,CASSPPRRTSGGAEETQYF
TRBJ2-3,TRBV9,.,TRBD1,TGTGCCAGCAGCGCCCGACAGGGAGAGGGAGCAGATACGCAGTATTTT,CASSARQGEGADTQYF
TRBJ1-2,TRBV28,.,.,TGTGCCGGCAGTTGGTCAGGGGCCGTCTATGGCTACACCTTC,CAGSWSGAVYGYTF
TRBJ2-5,TRBV7-2,.,.,TGTGCCAGCAGCCAAAATAGCGCGACCCAGTACTTC,CASSQNSATQYF
TRBJ2-1,TRBV9,.,.,TGTGCCAGCAGCGTAGCTCAGGGCGGTGAGCAGTTCTTC,CASSVAQGGEQFF
TRBJ2-7,TRBV27,.,TRBD2,TGTGCCAGCAGGGCTAGCGGGGTGAACTTCTACGAGCAGTACTTC,CASRASGVNFYEQYF
TRBJ2-2,TRBV7-6,.,TRBD2,TGTGCCAGCAGCTTAGAGTCGGGAGGGGGGGCCGGGACCGGGGAGCTGTTTTTT,CASSLESGGGAGTGELFF
TRBJ2-7,TRBV7-9,once,.,TGTGCCAGCAGCCGATTCAATATCCGCGAGCAGTACTTC,CASSRFNIREQYF
TRBJ2-3,TRBV7-3,.,.,TGTGCCAGCAGCTCACAGGGCGATACGCAGTATTTT,CASSSQGDTQYF
TRBJ2-7,TRBV25-1,many,.,TGTGCCAGCAGTGACCAGAACGAGCAGTACTTC,CASSDQNEQYF
TRBJ1-2,TRBV5-4,.,TRBD1,TGTGCCAGCAGCTTCATCGGGACAGATGCGAACACCTTC,CASSFIGTDANTF
TRBJ2-3,TRBV7-8,.,TRBD2,TGTGCCAGCTGCGGACTAGCGGGGGGGCCGAGCACAGATACGCAGTATTTT,CASCGLAGGPSTDTQYF
TRBJ2-2,TRBV27,once,TRBD2,TGTGCCAGCAGTTTAGGCGGGGGGTCGACCGGGGAGCTGTTTTTT,CASSLGGGSTGELFF